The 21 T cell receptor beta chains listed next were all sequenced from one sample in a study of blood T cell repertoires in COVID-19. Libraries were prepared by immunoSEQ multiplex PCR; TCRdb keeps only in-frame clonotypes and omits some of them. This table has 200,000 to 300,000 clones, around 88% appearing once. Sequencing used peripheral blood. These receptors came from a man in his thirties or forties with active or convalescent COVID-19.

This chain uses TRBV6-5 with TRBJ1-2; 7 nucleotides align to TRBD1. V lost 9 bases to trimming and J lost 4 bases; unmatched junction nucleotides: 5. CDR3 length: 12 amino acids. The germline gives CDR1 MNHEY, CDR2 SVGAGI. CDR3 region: CASMTGTYGYTF. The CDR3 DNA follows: TGTGCCAGTATGACAGGGACCTATGGCTACACCTTC.

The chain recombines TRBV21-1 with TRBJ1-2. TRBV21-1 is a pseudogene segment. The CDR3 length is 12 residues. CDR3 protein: CASSKVPYGYTF. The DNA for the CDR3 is TGTGCCAGCAGCAAAGTTCCTTATGGCTACACCTTC.

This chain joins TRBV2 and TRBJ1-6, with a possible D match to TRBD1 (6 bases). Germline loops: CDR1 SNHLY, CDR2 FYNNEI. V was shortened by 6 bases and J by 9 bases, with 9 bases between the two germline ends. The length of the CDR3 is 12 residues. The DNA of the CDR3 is TGTGCCAGCAGCCTGACAGGTTCACCCCTCCACTTT. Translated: CASSLTGSPLHF.

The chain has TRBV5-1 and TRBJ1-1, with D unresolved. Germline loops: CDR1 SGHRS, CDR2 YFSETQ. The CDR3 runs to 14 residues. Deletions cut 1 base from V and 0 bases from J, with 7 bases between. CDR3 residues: CASSLPGMNTEAFF. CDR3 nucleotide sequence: TGCGCCAGCAGCTTGCCAGGAATGAACACTGAAGCTTTCTTT.

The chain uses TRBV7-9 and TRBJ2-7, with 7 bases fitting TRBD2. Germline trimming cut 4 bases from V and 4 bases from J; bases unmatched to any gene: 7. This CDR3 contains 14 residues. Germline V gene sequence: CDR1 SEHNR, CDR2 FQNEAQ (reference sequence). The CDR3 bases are TGTGCCAGCAGCTCTTCGGGGGGAGCGTACGAGCAGTACTTC. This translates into CASSSSGGAYEQYF.

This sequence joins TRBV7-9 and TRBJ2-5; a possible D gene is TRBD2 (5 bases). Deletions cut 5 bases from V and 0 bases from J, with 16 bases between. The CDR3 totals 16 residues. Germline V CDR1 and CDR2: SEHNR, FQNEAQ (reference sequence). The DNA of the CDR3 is TGTGCCAGCAGCCCCCCGGCGGGCCCGTACCAAGAGACCCAGTACTTC. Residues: CASSPPAGPYQETQYF. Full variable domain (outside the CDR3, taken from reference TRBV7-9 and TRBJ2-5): DTGVSQNPRHKITKRGQNVTFRCDPISEHNRLYWYRQTLGQGPEFLTYFQNEAQLEKSRLLSDRFSAERPKGSFSTLEIQRTEQGDSAMYLCASSPPAGPYQETQYFGPGTRLLVL.

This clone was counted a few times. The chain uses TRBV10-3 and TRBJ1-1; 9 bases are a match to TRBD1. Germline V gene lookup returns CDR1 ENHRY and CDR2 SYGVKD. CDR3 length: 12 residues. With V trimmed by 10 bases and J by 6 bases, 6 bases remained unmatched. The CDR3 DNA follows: TGTGCCACGTCACAGGGGGCGCCTGAAGCTTTCTTT. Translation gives CATSQGAPEAFF.

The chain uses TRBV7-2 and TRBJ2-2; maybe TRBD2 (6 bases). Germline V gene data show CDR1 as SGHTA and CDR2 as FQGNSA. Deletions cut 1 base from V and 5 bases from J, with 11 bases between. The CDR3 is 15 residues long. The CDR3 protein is CASSLVAGRTGELFF. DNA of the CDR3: TGTGCCAGCAGCTTAGTCGCAGGGAGGACCGGGGAGCTGTTTTTT.

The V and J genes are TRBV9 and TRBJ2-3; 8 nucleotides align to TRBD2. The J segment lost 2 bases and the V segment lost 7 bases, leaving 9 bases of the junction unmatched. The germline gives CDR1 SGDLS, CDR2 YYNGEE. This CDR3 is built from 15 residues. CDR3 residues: CASQTGGTATDTQYF. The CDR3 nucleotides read TGTGCCAGCCAGACGGGGGGGACGGCCACAGATACGCAGTATTTT.

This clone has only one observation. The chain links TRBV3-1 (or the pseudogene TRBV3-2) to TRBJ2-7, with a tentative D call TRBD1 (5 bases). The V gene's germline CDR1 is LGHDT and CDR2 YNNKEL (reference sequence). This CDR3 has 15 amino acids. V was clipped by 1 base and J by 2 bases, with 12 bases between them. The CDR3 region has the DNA TGTGCCAGCAGCCAAGGTCCTCCGGACACCTACGAGCAGTACTTC. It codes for CASSQGPPDTYEQYF.

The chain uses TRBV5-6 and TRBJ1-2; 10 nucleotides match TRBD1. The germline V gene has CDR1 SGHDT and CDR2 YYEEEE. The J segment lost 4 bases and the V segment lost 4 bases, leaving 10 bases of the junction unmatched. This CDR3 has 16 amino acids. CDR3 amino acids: CASSTGTGAVGYGYTF. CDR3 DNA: TGTGCCAGCAGCACCGGGACAGGGGCAGTGGGCTATGGCTACACCTTC.

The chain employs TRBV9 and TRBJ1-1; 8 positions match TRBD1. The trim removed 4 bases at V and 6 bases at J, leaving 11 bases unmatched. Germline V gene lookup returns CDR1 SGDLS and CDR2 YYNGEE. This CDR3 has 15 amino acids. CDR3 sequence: CASSPRSQGASEAFF. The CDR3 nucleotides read TGTGCCAGCAGCCCCCGATCGCAGGGGGCGTCTGAAGCTTTCTTT. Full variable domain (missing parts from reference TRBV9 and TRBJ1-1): DSGVTQTPKHLITATGQRVTLRCSPRSGDLSVYWYQQSLDQGLQFLIQYYNGEERAKGNILERFSAQQFPDLHSELNLSSLELGDSALYFCASSPRSQGASEAFFGQGTRLTVV.

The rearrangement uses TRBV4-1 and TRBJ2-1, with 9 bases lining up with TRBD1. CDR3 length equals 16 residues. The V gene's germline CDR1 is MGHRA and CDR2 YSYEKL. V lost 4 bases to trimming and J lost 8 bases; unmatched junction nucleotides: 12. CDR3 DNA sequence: TGCGCCAGCAGCCTACAGGTCGGGACAGGGTATGATGAGCAGTTCTTC. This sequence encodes CASSLQVGTGYDEQFF.

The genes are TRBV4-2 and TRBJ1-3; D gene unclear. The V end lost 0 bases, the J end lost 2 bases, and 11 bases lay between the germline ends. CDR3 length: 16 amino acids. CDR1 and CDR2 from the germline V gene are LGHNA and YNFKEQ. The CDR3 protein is CASSQDSGVAGNTIYF. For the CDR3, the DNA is TGTGCCAGCAGCCAAGATAGCGGGGTTGCTGGAAACACCATATATTTT.

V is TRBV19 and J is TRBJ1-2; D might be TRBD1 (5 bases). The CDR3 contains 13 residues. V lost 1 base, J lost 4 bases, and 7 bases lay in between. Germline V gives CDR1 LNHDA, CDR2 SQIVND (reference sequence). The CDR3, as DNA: TGTGCCAGTAGTATAGGACAGCGCTATGGCTACACCTTC. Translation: CASSIGQRYGYTF.

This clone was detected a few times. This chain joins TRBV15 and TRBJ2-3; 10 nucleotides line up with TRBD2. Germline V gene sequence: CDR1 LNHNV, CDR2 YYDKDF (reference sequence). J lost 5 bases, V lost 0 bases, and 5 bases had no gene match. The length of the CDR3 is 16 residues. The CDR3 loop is CATSRDSGGRVDTQYF. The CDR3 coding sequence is TGTGCCACCAGCAGAGATAGCGGGGGGCGGGTAGATACGCAGTATTTT.

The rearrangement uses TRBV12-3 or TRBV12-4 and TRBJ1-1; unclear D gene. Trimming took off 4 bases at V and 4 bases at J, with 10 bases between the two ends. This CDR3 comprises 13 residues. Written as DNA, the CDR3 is TGTGCCAGCAGTTCTGTCACGGGCACTGAAGCTTTCTTT. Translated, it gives CASSSVTGTEAFF.

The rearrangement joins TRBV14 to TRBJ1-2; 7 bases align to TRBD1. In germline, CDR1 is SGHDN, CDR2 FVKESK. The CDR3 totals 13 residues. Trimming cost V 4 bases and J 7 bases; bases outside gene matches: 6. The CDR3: CASSPRQGGGYTF. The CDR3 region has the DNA TGTGCCAGCAGCCCCCGACAGGGAGGTGGCTACACCTTC. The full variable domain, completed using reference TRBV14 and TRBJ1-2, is EAGVTQFPSHSVIEKGQTVTLRCDPISGHDNLYWYRRVMGKEIKFLLHFVKESKQDESGMPNNRFLAERTGGTYSTLKVQPAELEDSGVYFCASSPRQGGGYTFGSGTRLTVV.

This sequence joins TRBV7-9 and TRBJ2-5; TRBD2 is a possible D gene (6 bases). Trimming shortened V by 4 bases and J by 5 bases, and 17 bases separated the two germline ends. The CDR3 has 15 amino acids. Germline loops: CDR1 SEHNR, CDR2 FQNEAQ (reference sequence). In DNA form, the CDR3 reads TGTGCCAGCAGCTCCCCTTTCGCGGGGTTGGAGACCCAGTACTTC. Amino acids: CASSSPFAGLETQYF. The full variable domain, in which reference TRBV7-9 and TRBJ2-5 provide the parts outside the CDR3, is DTGVSQNPRHKITKRGQNVTFRCDPISEHNRLYWYRQTLGQGPEFLTYFQNEAQLEKSRLLSDRFSAERPKGSFSTLEIQRTEQGDSAMYLCASSSPFAGLETQYFGPGTRLLVL.

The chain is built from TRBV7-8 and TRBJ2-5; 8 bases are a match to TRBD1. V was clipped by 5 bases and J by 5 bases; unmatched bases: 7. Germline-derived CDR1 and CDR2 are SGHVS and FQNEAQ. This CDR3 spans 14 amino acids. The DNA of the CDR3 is TGTGCCAGCAGCCTCCCGACAGGGGCGGAGACCCAGTACTTC. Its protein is CASSLPTGAETQYF.

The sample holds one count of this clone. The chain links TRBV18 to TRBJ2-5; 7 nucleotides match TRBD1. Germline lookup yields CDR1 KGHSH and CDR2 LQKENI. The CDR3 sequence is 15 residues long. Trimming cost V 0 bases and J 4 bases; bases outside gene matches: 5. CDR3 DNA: TGTGCCAGCTCACCACCGGGACAGTGGGTAGAGACCCAGTACTTC. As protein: CASSPPGQWVETQYF.